The source of this TCR beta chain is a study of PD-L1 blockade in urothelial cancer. The wider study: Patients previously received 0 to 3 chemotherapy regimens. Analysis of blood occurred 3 weeks (second dose) and 6 weeks after treatment start.

V was clipped by 2 bases and J by 3 bases, with 15 bases between them. Germline CDR1 is SGHDT and CDR2 is YYEEEE. This CDR3 is built from 15 residues. Every PCR got spiked synthetic TCR analog templates. Method: immunoSEQ multiplex PCR; TCRdb's copy keeps in-frame clones and lacks some. Here the sample spans about 100,000 clones, roughly 84% being singletons. Patients were living with locally advanced or metastatic urothelial carcinoma. The sequenced sample was PBMCs, obtained around atezolizumab (anti-PD-L1) treatment. The sequence was obtained from a man in his forties or fifties with urothelial cancer. The chain carries TRBV5-6 and TRBJ2-7; TRBD1 is a possible D gene (6 bases). For the CDR3, the DNA is TGTGCCAGCAGCTTCAACCGGGACACCCTCTACGAGCAGTACTTC. Protein sequence: CASSFNRDTLYEQYF.